The sequence of this T cell receptor beta chain was determined in a study of T cell clonotyping in hematopoietic cell transplantation. The data were produced by immunoSEQ multiplex PCR, yet TCRdb's version contains in-frame clones alone and is incomplete. The sample has 12,000 to 15,000 clones, about 98% seen once. V lost 7 bases and J lost 1, with 10 bases in between. The CDR3 is 14 amino acids. From germline, CDR1 is MNHEY and CDR2 SVGAGI. The specimen comprised peripheral blood mononuclear cells, sampled 30 days after allogeneic stem cell transplant. V and J are TRBV6-5 and TRBJ2-2; D is unresolved. The receptor's source is a female patient between 50 and 60 years old who had an allogeneic stem cell transplant from an unrelated donor, so T cells may come from the graft donor. Some clones in this sample may be carry-over from other donors' samples. DNA of the CDR3: TGTGCCAGCATTAGGTCAGGGAACACCGGGGAGCTGTTTTTT. The encoded protein is CASIRSGNTGELFF.